Included here is one T cell receptor (beta chain) sequence, with context. This clone appeared once. Its antigen is currently not known. The sample holds no much larger clone one base away, and base qualities are not on file. The collaborating institutions used their own protocols to collect whole blood in K2EDTA tubes. For TCRbeta analysis, collaborator samples were shipped as frozen whole blood, as isolated PBMCs, or as DNA extracted from either sample type. In the germline V gene, CDR1 corresponds to MGHRA and CDR2 to YSYEKL. V is shortened by 0 bases, J by 5 bases, and the region joining them spans 5 bases. The CDR3, from cysteine to phenylalanine, totals 13 residues. Kept here is only the CDR3 DNA, which spans 39 bases and is read in frame from base 1. These data originate in a study of blood T cell repertoires in COVID-19 (dated by TCRdb to the early 2020s). For the study in its entirety: Samples covering the acute and convalescent phases of COVID-19 were provided by collaborators in the United States, Italy and Spain. The dataset comprised deeply sampled blood TCRbeta repertoires from subjects exposed to, actively infected with, or recovered from COVID-19. The samples were drawn from the first 160 participants of the ongoing ImmuneRACE study and from over a thousand subjects provided by 6 global collaborators. A de-identified subject ID, COVID-19 status, age in years and sex were almost always included in the sample metadata. The repertoires were made available in a free public database intended to serve as a resource for research on the immune response to SARS-CoV-2. The prospective study material was composed of cDNA or gDNA derived from T cells, B-cell-depleted T cells, or PBMCs. Where available, HLA class I and class II types were taken from metadata supplied by the sample provider and were not determined by assay-based typing.

Overall study results and their limits: The amount of clinical and demographic metadata varied by source and participant and was provided uncurated.

TCRbeta CDR3 regions were amplified from genomic DNA by means of the immunoSEQ Assay, a bias-controlled multiplex PCR. The published analysis was carried out like this. Within the assay, amplification of reference gene primers was used to estimate how many nucleated cells each sample contained. Sequence reads were collapsed and filtered to measure the absolute abundance of every unique TCRbeta CDR3 rearrangement. For each sample, productive Simpson clonality was calculated by taking the square root of Simpson's diversity index across productive rearrangements. Entries here come from immuneACCESS through TCRdb and include only in-frame sequences with V and J called. Some clones fail to appear in such tables; in the studies checked, an unresolved V gene covers under half of the shortfall, and the cause of the remainder is unknown. V, J and clone size are taken as reported in that table, and D and trimming were inferred from the DNA itself. The sample includes some 200,000 clones, with around 87% observed a single time. The ten largest clones add up to less than 3.5% of the sample.

This clonotype originated in a man in his forties with active or convalescent COVID-19. The material sequenced was peripheral blood. The chain was built from TRBV4-1 and TRBJ1-5, with the D gene call left open. The nucleotides read TGCGCCAGCAGCCAAGACAGTTATCAGCCCCAGCATTTT. Its coded protein is CASSQDSYQPQHF.